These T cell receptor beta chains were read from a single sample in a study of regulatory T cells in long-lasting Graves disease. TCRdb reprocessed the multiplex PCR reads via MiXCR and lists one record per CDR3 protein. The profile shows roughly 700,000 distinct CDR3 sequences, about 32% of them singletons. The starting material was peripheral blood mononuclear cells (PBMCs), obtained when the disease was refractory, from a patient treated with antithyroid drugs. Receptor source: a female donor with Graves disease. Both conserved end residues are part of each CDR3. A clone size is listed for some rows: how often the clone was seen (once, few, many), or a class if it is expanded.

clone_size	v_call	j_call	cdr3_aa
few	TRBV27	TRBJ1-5	CASSRTGLGQPQHF
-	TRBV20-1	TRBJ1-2	CSAGGRGLGYTF
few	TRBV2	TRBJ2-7	CASLAEVTYEQYF
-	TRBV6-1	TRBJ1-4	CASRGQGLTNEKLFF
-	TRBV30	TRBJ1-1	CAWSPGQGRSNTEAFF
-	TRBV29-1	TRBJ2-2	CSVRQRRGTGELFF
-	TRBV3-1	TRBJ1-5	CASSQGVGNWNQPQHF
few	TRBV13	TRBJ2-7	CASSDRDADPYEQYF
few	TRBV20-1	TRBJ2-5	CSASTQGQETQYF
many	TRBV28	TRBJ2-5	CASSTSGSGETQYF
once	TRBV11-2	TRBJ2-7	CASSLGLSQSHYEQYF
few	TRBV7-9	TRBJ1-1	CASSFTQGRSTEAFF
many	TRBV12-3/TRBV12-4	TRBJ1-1	CASRSRALNTEAFF
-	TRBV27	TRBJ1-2	CASSIIGTENYGYTF
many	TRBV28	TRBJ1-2	CASSQRTYGYTF
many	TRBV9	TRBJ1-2	CASSVARDRGPNYGYTF
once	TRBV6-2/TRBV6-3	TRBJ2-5	CASSEAGAGRPQETQYF
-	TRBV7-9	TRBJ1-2	CASNYPSAVLYGYTF
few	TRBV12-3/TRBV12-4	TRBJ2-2	CASSFRRGTGELFF
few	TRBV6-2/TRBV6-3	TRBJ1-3	CASSYSQGANTIYF
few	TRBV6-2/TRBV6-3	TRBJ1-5	CASSEFLVAYQPQHF
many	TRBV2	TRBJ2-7	CASSIRDSTYEQYF
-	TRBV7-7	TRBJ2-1	CASSLSGRLNEQFF
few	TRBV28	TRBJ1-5	CASTESGGQPQHF
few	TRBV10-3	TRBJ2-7	CAISESAGDWSSYEQYF
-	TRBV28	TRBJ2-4	CASSVRPGLAGDIALAKNIQYF
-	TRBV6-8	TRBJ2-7	CASSRLPGLGELPSYEQYF
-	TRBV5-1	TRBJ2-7	CASSWGGVGHYEQYF
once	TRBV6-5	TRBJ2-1	CASSYTDLGLAGVSYNEQFF
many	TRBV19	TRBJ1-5	CASSIRTGLGNQPQHF
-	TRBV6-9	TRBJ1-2	CASSYESSNYGYTF
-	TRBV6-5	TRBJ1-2	CASSYWDSGYTF
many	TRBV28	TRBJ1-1	CASRTPGQPQMNTEAFF
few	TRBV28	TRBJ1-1	CASRWTDMNTEAFF